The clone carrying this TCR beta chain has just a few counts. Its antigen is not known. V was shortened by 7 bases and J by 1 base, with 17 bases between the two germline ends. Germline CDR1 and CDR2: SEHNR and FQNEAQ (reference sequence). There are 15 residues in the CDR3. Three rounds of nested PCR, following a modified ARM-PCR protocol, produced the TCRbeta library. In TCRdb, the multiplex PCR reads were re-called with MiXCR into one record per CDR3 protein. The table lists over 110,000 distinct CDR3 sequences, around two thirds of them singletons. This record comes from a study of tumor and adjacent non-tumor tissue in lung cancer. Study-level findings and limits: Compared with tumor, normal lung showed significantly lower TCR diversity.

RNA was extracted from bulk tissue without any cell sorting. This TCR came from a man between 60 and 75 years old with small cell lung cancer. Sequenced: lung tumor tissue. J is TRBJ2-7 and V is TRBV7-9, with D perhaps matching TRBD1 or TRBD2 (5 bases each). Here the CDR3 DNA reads TGTGCCAGCACCTCCGGGACGGCGAATTCCTACGAGCAGTACTTC. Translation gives CASTSGTANSYEQYF.